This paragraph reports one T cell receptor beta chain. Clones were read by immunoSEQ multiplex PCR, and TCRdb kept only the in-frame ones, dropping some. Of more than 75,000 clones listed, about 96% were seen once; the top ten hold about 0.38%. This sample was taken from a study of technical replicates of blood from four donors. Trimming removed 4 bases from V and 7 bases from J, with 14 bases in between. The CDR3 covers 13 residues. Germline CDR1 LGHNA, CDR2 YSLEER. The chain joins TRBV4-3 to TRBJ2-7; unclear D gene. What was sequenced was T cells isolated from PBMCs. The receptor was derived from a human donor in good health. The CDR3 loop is CASSPDSSWEQYF. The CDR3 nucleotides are TGCGCCAGCAGCCCTGACTCCTCGTGGGAGCAGTACTTC.